Each of the 12 T cell receptor beta chains below was sequenced from the same sample in a study of T cell responses to AZD1222 COVID-19 vaccine. Method: immunoSEQ multiplex PCR; TCRdb's copy keeps in-frame clones and lacks some. The sample consists of around 200,000 clones, roughly 92% of them appearing once. This material consisted of peripheral blood, taken 28 days after the second AZD1222 dose. Every receptor here comes from an adult who received the AZD1222 COVID-19 vaccine.

The CDR3 region is CASRTGGNYGYTF. As DNA, the CDR3 is TGTGCCAGTAGGACCGGGGGAAACTATGGCTACACCTTC. The rearrangement joins TRBV19 to TRBJ1-2, with D perhaps matching TRBD1 (5 bases). Germline CDR1 LNHDA, CDR2 SQIVND (reference sequence). The CDR3 runs 13 residues. V lost 6 bases to trimming and J lost 2 bases, with 10 bases between them.

CDR3 coding DNA: TGCGCCAGCAGCGCTACGTTCTTCGGTGAGCAGTTCTTC. It codes for CASSATFFGEQFF. V is TRBV10-1 and J is TRBJ2-1; D is unclear. Trimming took off 6 bases at V and 9 bases at J, with 15 bases between the two ends. Germline V CDR1 and CDR2: WNHNN, SYGVQD (reference sequence). The CDR3 runs to 13 residues.

This clone was counted a single time. The V gene is TRBV18, the J gene TRBJ1-5; 12 nucleotides agree with TRBD1. The V segment lost 6 bases and the J segment 7 bases; nucleotides outside the gene matches: 7. CDR1 and CDR2 (germline): KGHSH, LQKENI. This CDR3 has 15 residues. The CDR3 DNA sequence: TGTGCCAGCTCCACCGGGACAGGGGGCAGCCAGCCCCAGCATTTT. Protein: CASSTGTGGSQPQHF.

A remark on this clone: This sample also contains other DNA sequences that code for the same CDR3. The chain uses TRBV27 and TRBJ2-1, with unresolved D. V lost 2 bases and J 4 bases, leaving 12 bases between the germline ends. The CDR3 runs 15 residues. Germline V gives CDR1 MNHEY, CDR2 SMNVEV (reference sequence). CDR3 nucleotides: TGTGCCAGCAGTTTAGCAGGCGGAGATTACAATGAGCAGTTCTTC. This gives the protein CASSLAGGDYNEQFF.

The genes are TRBV19 and TRBJ1-2, with D possibly TRBD1 on 6 matching bases. This CDR3 has 15 residues. Looked up from germline, CDR1 is LNHDA and CDR2 is SQIVND (reference sequence). Trimming took off 8 bases at V and 3 bases at J, with 19 bases between the two ends. Here the CDR3 reads CASDSSGDSDYGYTF. The CDR3 DNA is TGTGCCAGTGATTCGTCAGGGGATTCCGACTATGGCTACACCTTC.

The genes are TRBV5-3 and TRBJ1-1; 7 nucleotides line up with TRBD1. TRBV5-3 is known as an ORF, though its function is uncertain. This CDR3 region has 18 residues. Trimming at V came to 4 bases and at J to 0 bases, leaving 15 bases not matched to a gene. The CDR3 sequence: CARSTERGQRYMNTEAFF. The CDR3 coding sequence is TGTGCCAGAAGCACAGAGAGGGGGCAACGGTACATGAACACTGAAGCTTTCTTT.

The rearrangement links TRBV9 to TRBJ2-1; D gene uncertain. Between the trimmed V and J ends, which lost 4 bases and 0 bases, there was a span of 17 bases. The CDR3 loop spans 17 amino acids. The germline CDR1 and CDR2 sequences are SGDLS and YYNGEE. The CDR3 loop reads CASSPATGGSSYNEQFF. The CDR3, as DNA: TGTGCCAGCAGCCCAGCCACTGGCGGCAGCTCCTACAATGAGCAGTTCTTC.

V usage is TRBV7-9 and J usage is TRBJ2-7; TRBD2 matches 7 bases. This CDR3 comprises 18 residues. V lost 5 bases and J lost 1; bases outside the gene matches: 17. Germline CDR1 SEHNR, CDR2 FQNEAQ (reference sequence). The CDR3 region is CASSVLKGLAESSYEQYF. The CDR3 DNA is TGTGCCAGCAGCGTTCTGAAAGGGCTAGCGGAGAGTTCCTACGAGCAGTACTTC.

This chain connects TRBV7-2 to TRBJ1-2; no clear D. Deletions cut 5 bases from V and 0 bases from J, with 19 bases between. The CDR3 is 17 residues long. CDR1 SGHTA and CDR2 FQGNSA come from the germline V gene. CDR3: CASSPAGGAGANYGYTF. The DNA for the CDR3 is TGTGCCAGCAGCCCTGCTGGCGGCGCGGGCGCTAACTATGGCTACACCTTC.

The chain joins TRBV27 to TRBJ1-6; D is perhaps TRBD1 (5 bases). This CDR3 has 19 residues. V was clipped by 1 base and J by 0 bases, with 16 bases between them. Germline CDR1 and CDR2: MNHEY and SMNVEV (reference sequence). The CDR3 DNA reads TGTGCCAGCAGTTTATGGGGGAGGCAGCTCAGCTCCTATAATTCACCCCTCCACTTT. It specifies CASSLWGRQLSSYNSPLHF.

The chain joins TRBV18 to TRBJ1-1; a possible D gene is TRBD1 (5 bases). The length of the CDR3 is 14 residues. The V gene lost 3 bases and the J gene lost 0 bases, with 8 bases spanning the gap. Per germline, CDR1 KGHSH and CDR2 LQKENI. CDR3 nucleotides: TGTGCCAGCTCACCCGACAGCATGAACACTGAAGCTTTCTTT. Residues: CASSPDSMNTEAFF.

The sample holds one count of this clone. The chain couples TRBV5-1 to TRBJ2-7, with unresolved D. CDR1 is SGHRS and CDR2 is YFSETQ in the germline V gene. Trimming pared 0 bases from V and 0 bases from J, leaving 7 bases between. The CDR3 totals 14 residues. The CDR3 loop reads CASSLVSTSYEQYF. The CDR3 DNA reads TGCGCCAGCAGCTTGGTGTCTACCTCCTACGAGCAGTACTTC.